The 9 T cell receptor beta chains in this list originate from one sample, sequenced in a study of CD8+ T cells in alopecia areata. Treatment of the sample: oral pan-JAK inhibitor, 5-10 mg twice daily. Extraction and reverse transcription of RNA yielded cDNA as the sequencing template. Clones were sequenced by immunoSEQ multiplex PCR, and TCRdb holds only the in-frame ones, with some missing. Among about 94,000 clones listed, around 70% were seen once. Sample: CD8+ T cells sorted from blood, taken between weeks 43 and 45, from a patient treated with tofacitinib. The receptors were gathered from a human donor with alopecia areata.

J is TRBJ1-1 and V is TRBV27, with 11 positions matching TRBD1. The CDR3 loop spans 17 amino acids. J gave up 4 bases and V 0 bases, and 7 bases lay outside the gene matches. The germline gives CDR1 MNHEY, CDR2 SMNVEV (reference sequence). CDR3 DNA: TGTGCCAGCAGTTTATCCGGGACAGGGGGTTGGGGCACTGAAGCTTTCTTT. Amino acid sequence: CASSLSGTGGWGTEAFF.

The chain recombines TRBV5-6 with TRBJ2-5, with unresolved D. The CDR3 loop spans 16 amino acids. V was pared by 2 bases and J by 3 bases, with 17 bases between. Germline V gene data show CDR1 as SGHDT and CDR2 as YYEEEE. The CDR3 loop reads CASSLTDTGGEETQYF. The CDR3 region has the DNA TGTGCCAGCAGCTTAACCGACACCGGTGGGGAAGAGACCCAGTACTTC.

V gene TRBV6-5 combines with J gene TRBJ1-1; 8 positions agree with TRBD1. With V trimmed by 7 bases and J by 4 bases, 8 bases remained unmatched. The CDR3 length is 14 residues. Germline V CDR1 and CDR2: MNHEY, SVGAGI. In nucleotides, the CDR3 is TGTGCCAGCACCGAGACAGGGGTTGGCACTGAAGCTTTCTTT. Its translation is CASTETGVGTEAFF.

The CDR3 region has the DNA TGTGCCAGCAGCCTACTGGGGACAGCAAGTAATTCACCCCTCCACTTT. This gives the protein CASSLLGTASNSPLHF. The gene calls are TRBV7-2 and TRBJ1-6; 7 bases agree with TRBD1. Looked up from germline, CDR1 is SGHTA and CDR2 is FQGNSA. The CDR3 extends over 16 amino acids. V gave up 5 bases and J gave up 6 bases; unmatched junction bases: 10.

The CDR3 region is CASSRGQGYEQYF. CDR3 sequence (DNA): TGTGCCAGCAGCCGTGGACAGGGCTACGAGCAGTACTTC. The rearrangement links TRBV7-9 to TRBJ2-7, with TRBD1 identical over 8 bases. Germline assignment: CDR1 SEHNR and CDR2 FQNEAQ (reference sequence). V was clipped by 5 bases and J by 3 bases; unmatched bases: 3. The CDR3 has 13 amino acids.

This clone showed up just a few times. The V gene is TRBV29-1, the J gene TRBJ2-1, with TRBD2 matching 8 bases. CDR1 and CDR2 from the germline V gene are SQVTM and ANQGSEA. This CDR3 region has 17 residues. Trimming cost V 1 base and J 3 bases; bases outside gene matches: 11. The CDR3 coding sequence is TGCAGCGTTGAAGGGACACGGGGGGGCCCTGGCTACAATGAGCAGTTCTTC. It specifies CSVEGTRGGPGYNEQFF.

The J gene is TRBJ2-5, the V gene TRBV7-3; D may be TRBD2 (6 bases). The CDR3 runs 16 residues. Germline values: CDR1 SGHTA, CDR2 FQGTGA. The V end was cut by 5 bases, the J end by 3 bases, with 19 bases between. CDR3 DNA: TGTGCCAGCAGCCCAAGCGGTGGCCCGGGAGAAGAGACCCAGTACTTC. Its translation: CASSPSGGPGEETQYF. The whole variable domain, filled in from reference TRBV7-3 and TRBJ2-5, reads GAGVSQTPSNKVTEKGKYVELRCDPISGHTALYWYRQSLGQGPEFLIYFQGTGAADDSGLPNDRFFAVRPEGSVSTLKIQRTERGDSAVYLCASSPSGGPGEETQYFGPGTRLLVL.

This chain's CDR3 is CASSQGYPAPYEQYF. The CDR3 nucleotides read TGCGCCAGCAGCCAAGGCTACCCAGCGCCCTACGAGCAGTACTTC. The genes are TRBV4-1 and TRBJ2-7; D is unresolved. This CDR3 comprises 15 residues. Trimming removed 1 base from V and 2 bases from J, with 12 bases in between. Germline assignment: CDR1 MGHRA and CDR2 YSYEKL.

The chain recombines TRBV7-9 with TRBJ2-7; D remains unclear. Germline CDR1 and CDR2: SEHNR and FQNEAQ (reference sequence). V was trimmed by 3 bases and J by 3 bases, leaving 12 bases between them. The CDR3 covers 14 residues. The CDR3 is CASSLPDRYYEQYF. Here the CDR3 DNA reads TGTGCCAGCAGCTTGCCGGACCGATACTACGAGCAGTACTTC.